Shown below are 9 T cell receptor beta chains from a single sample sequenced in a study of cytomegalovirus exposure and HLA in healthy donors. The primer mix had 60 Vbeta and 13 Jbeta primers. Repertoires were generated with immunoSEQ multiplex PCR, while TCRdb's copy carries only in-frame clones and drops some. The sample has around 100,000 clones; roughly three quarters are singletons. Sequenced material: PBMCs. The receptors here all came from a man aged 35 to 55 in good health and CMV-seronegative.

The chain combines TRBV15 with TRBJ2-3; the match to TRBD2 covers 8 bases. The CDR3 contains 15 residues. Germline lookup yields CDR1 LNHNV and CDR2 YYDKDF (reference sequence). After removal of 2 bases from V and 4 bases from J, the junction contained 5 bases not matched to a gene. The CDR3 DNA sequence: TGTGCCACCAGCAGAAATAGCGGGGAGGCAGATACGCAGTATTTT. It codes for CATSRNSGEADTQYF.

The chain is built from TRBV4-3 and TRBJ1-2; 10 bases match TRBD1. The germline CDR1 and CDR2 sequences are LGHNA and YSLEER. The ends lost 3 bases at V and 8 bases at J; junction bases unmatched: 9. The CDR3 is 15 amino acids. The CDR3 DNA is TGCGCCAGCAGCCAGGGACAGGGGCCAAGGTGGGGCTACACCTTC. Protein sequence: CASSQGQGPRWGYTF.

The chain employs TRBV6-1 and TRBJ1-5; D uncertain. This CDR3 has 14 amino acids. The germline V gene has CDR1 MNHNS and CDR2 SASEGT. The V end was cut by 5 bases, the J end by 2 bases, with 10 bases between. The chain's CDR3 is CASSIDIGNQPQHF. The CDR3 DNA is TGTGCCAGCAGTATAGACATCGGCAATCAGCCCCAGCATTTT.

This chain links TRBV10-3 with TRBJ2-2, with 9 bases identical to TRBD1. Germline V gene sequence: CDR1 ENHRY, CDR2 SYGVKD. V lost 6 bases and J lost 5; bases outside the gene matches: 4. This CDR3 comprises 14 residues. The chain's CDR3 is CAIRTGGRTGELFF. The CDR3 nucleotides are TGTGCCATCAGAACAGGGGGCAGGACCGGGGAGCTGTTTTTT.

The chain links TRBV6-6 to TRBJ2-1; 8 bases map to TRBD2. Germline V lookup: CDR1 MNHNY, CDR2 SVGAGI (reference sequence). V was clipped by 7 bases and J by 9 bases; unmatched bases: 14. This CDR3 contains 15 residues. CDR3 sequence: CASNDGAGGLSEQFF. For the CDR3, the DNA is TGTGCCAGCAACGACGGGGCGGGGGGCCTTTCTGAGCAGTTCTTC.

In its sample, this clone was seen a few times. This sequence joins TRBV6-1 and TRBJ1-6, with TRBD1 identical over 11 bases. With V trimmed by 9 bases and J by 10 bases, 5 bases remained unmatched. This CDR3 contains 13 residues. Germline assignment: CDR1 MNHNS and CDR2 SASEGT. Here the CDR3 DNA reads TGTGCCAGGGGGACAGGGGGAAACTCACCCCTCCACTTT. Translation: CARGTGGNSPLHF.

In its sample, this clone was seen a few times. The J gene is TRBJ2-1, the V gene TRBV27, with 11 nucleotides matching TRBD2. The V gene's germline CDR1 is MNHEY and CDR2 SMNVEV (reference sequence). The CDR3 runs to 18 residues. The ends lost 3 bases at V and 2 bases at J; junction bases unmatched: 9. Here the CDR3 DNA reads TGTGCCAGCAGTTTGGCGGCTAGCGGGGGGACCACCTACAATGAGCAGTTCTTC. This encodes CASSLAASGGTTYNEQFF.

This chain uses TRBV7-3 with TRBJ2-2; no definite D call. V dropped 5 bases and J dropped 7 bases, with 11 bases sitting between them. The CDR3 spans 13 residues. Germline assignment: CDR1 SGHTA and CDR2 FQGTGA. The CDR3 protein is CASSPDRGGELFF. The CDR3 nucleotides read TGTGCCAGCAGCCCAGACCGCGGCGGGGAGCTGTTTTTT.

V usage is TRBV15 and J usage is TRBJ2-2, with no clear D. This CDR3 is 15 amino acids long. CDR1 is LNHNV and CDR2 is YYDKDF in the germline V gene (reference sequence). The V gene lost 3 bases and the J gene lost 9 bases, with 17 bases spanning the gap. CDR3 nucleotides: TGTGCCACCAGCAGCGCTTCTAGGAACGTCCGGGAGCTGTTTTTT. Amino acid sequence: CATSSASRNVRELFF.